This T cell receptor beta chain was sequenced during a study of graft-versus-host responses after intestinal transplantation. Using immunoSEQ multiplex PCR, the repertoire was profiled, and TCRdb retains in-frame clones only, with some absent. This table has approximately 93,000 clones, 85% to 95% appearing once. Unmatched junction bases numbered 4, after V lost 4 bases and J lost 3 bases. The CDR3 has 15 amino acids. From germline, CDR1 is MNHNS and CDR2 SASEGT. Regarding this clone: The antigen remains unidentified.

General study findings and limits: After transplant, early declines in HvG clones were associated with peak levels of circulating GvH clones.

V is TRBV6-1 and J is TRBJ2-1; TRBD2 agrees at 9 bases. This material consisted of unstimulated CD8+ T cells sorted from spleen or lymph node cells, taken before transplant. The TCR sequence derives from a human donor who was the organ donor for an intestinal transplant. The CDR3 reads CASSVSSGGYNEQFF. The CDR3 coding sequence is TGTGCCAGCAGTGTGAGTAGCGGGGGCTACAATGAGCAGTTCTTC.